This record covers a single TCR beta chain. The antigen is unknown. The sample is drawn from a study of STAT5B mutations in CD4+ large granular lymphocyte leukemia. Study-wide points: Patient CD4-sorted repertoires stayed more clonal than healthy ones after leukemic-clone removal.

The germline V gene encodes CDR1 SGHNT and CDR2 YYREEE (reference sequence). The V end was cut by 1 base, the J end by 0 bases, with 8 bases between. The length of the CDR3 is 15 residues. Only in-frame clones appear in the TCRdb table, and some are missing; sequencing was by immunoSEQ multiplex PCR. Among nearly 30,000 clones, more than 60% were seen once, and the ten largest hold about 6.2%. The J gene is TRBJ2-1, the V gene TRBV5-4; a possible D gene is TRBD2 (6 bases). Source material: CD4+ T cells from blood buffy coats. This receptor was identified in a human donor in good health. CDR3 bases: TGTGCCAGCAGCTTGCCCGGGGGCTCCTACAATGAGCAGTTCTTC. Translated: CASSLPGGSYNEQFF. Full variable domain (rest looked up from reference TRBV5-4 and TRBJ2-1): ETGVTQSPTHLIKTRGQQVTLRCSSQSGHNTVSWYQQALGQGPQFIFQYYREEENGRGNFPPRFSGLQFPNYSSELNVNALELDDSALYLCASSLPGGSYNEQFFGPGTRLTVL.